This TCR beta chain was identified during a study of blood T cell repertoires in COVID-19. Study as a whole: There were acute and convalescent COVID-19 samples, and they came from the United States, Italy and Spain. In each case, the material was cDNA or gDNA derived from T cells, B-cell-depleted T cells, or PBMCs.

Per the authors' pipeline: Quantification of nucleated cells was approximated via reference gene primer amplification. Profiled with immunoSEQ multiplex PCR; TCRdb holds only in-frame clones, not every one. V and J calls and clone size come straight from that table; D and trimming were deduced from the DNA. The sample carries under 300,000 clones, around nine tenths recorded once. The germline V and J ends were trimmed by 5 bases and 6 bases, with 19 bases remaining between them. Germline loops: CDR1 SNHLY, CDR2 FYNNEI. The CDR3 is 15 amino acids. This sequence originates from a woman aged 65 to 85 with active or convalescent COVID-19. The V call is TRBV2, the J call TRBJ1-2; tentative D call: TRBD1 (5 bases). The specimen sequenced was peripheral blood. CDR3: CASSTRLGGGDGYTF. CDR3 coding DNA: TGTGCCAGCAGTACCCGATTGGGGGGAGGGGATGGCTACACCTTC.